The source of this T cell receptor (beta chain) is a study of blood T cell repertoires in COVID-19. Across the study: Sources were T cells, B-cell-depleted T cells, or PBMCs; the material itself was cDNA or gDNA.

Trimming at V came to 3 bases and at J to 4 bases, leaving 6 bases not matched to a gene. Germline CDR1 SGDLS, CDR2 YYNGEE. The CDR3 runs to 16 residues. The Seattle patients joined while their infection was active and were tracked longitudinally afterward. Original methodology: Using reference gene primer amplification, nucleated cell counts were estimated. TCRdb's table, derived via immunoSEQ multiplex PCR, lists solely in-frame clones and lacks some. That table supplies the V and J calls and clone size; D and trimming were determined from the DNA. The sample shows fewer than 300,000 clones, 80% to 95% of them seen only once.

V is TRBV9 and J is TRBJ2-1; 11 nucleotides align to TRBD2. The TCR comes from a woman in her twenties or thirties with COVID-19, enrolled during active disease. Material for sequencing was peripheral blood. The chain's CDR3 is CASSAGLAGTYNEQFF. CDR3 DNA: TGTGCCAGCAGCGCCGGACTAGCGGGCACTTACAATGAGCAGTTCTTC.